The clone carrying this T cell receptor (beta chain) was seen once. This CDR3 has 13 amino acids. Germline CDR1 and CDR2: MNHEY and SVGAGI. J lost 2 bases, V lost 5 bases, and 3 bases had no gene match. This record comes from a study of cytomegalovirus exposure and HLA in healthy donors. This PCR relied on a set of 60 Vbeta primers and 13 Jbeta primers. The table came from immunoSEQ multiplex PCR; TCRdb's copy has only in-frame clones and leaves some out. The sample holds some 140,000 clones, roughly 70% seen once. Sequenced material: PBMCs. This chain uses TRBV6-5 with TRBJ2-7; 7 nucleotides align to TRBD2. This TCR derives from a man aged 35 to 55 in good health and CMV-seronegative. The DNA of the CDR3 is TGTGCCAGCAGTACTGGACTAGCCTACGAGCAGTACTTC. This gives the protein CASSTGLAYEQYF.